The clone carrying this T cell receptor beta chain was counted only a few times. This sample is drawn from a study of T cells in Graves' hyperthyroidism and ophthalmopathy. Germline values: CDR1 SEHNR, CDR2 FQNEAQ (reference sequence). This CDR3 has 16 residues. The J segment lost 7 bases and the V segment lost 5 bases, leaving 7 bases of the junction unmatched. Extraction of PBMCs used 8 to 10 ml of fresh peripheral blood. RNA transcripts served as the template for amplifying TCR beta CDR3 regions. Initially, a first-round RT-PCR of the TCR CDR3 employed the HTBI primer set. MiXCR was run by TCRdb on the multiplex PCR reads, yielding one entry per CDR3 protein. The sample yields about 720,000 distinct CDR3 sequences, about 15% seen once.

The TCR comes from a man younger than 35 with Graves' hyperthyroidism. The chain joins TRBV7-9 to TRBJ2-1, with 14 bases aligning to TRBD2. Sequencing was performed on blood. The DNA for the CDR3 is TGTGCCAGCAGCGGACCGGGACTAGCGGGAGTGAATGAGCAGTTCTTC. Its translation: CASSGPGLAGVNEQFF. Full variable domain (remainder filled in from reference TRBV7-9 and TRBJ2-1): DTGVSQNPRHKITKRGQNVTFRCDPISEHNRLYWYRQTLGQGPEFLTYFQNEAQLEKSRLLSDRFSAERPKGSFSTLEIQRTEQGDSAMYLCASSGPGLAGVNEQFFGPGTRLTVL.